These 25 T cell receptor beta chains originate from one sample sequenced in a study of blood T cell repertoires in COVID-19. Profiling relied on immunoSEQ multiplex PCR, and the TCRdb table lists in-frame clones only, not all of them. The sample holds fewer than 150,000 clones, approximately 80% seen once. Sequencing was performed on PBMCs or T cells enriched from blood (not recorded which). The source is a woman under 30 who had been exposed to COVID-19.

The rearrangement uses TRBV7-2 and TRBJ2-3; TRBD2 agrees at 13 bases. The CDR3 length is 16 residues. CDR1 and CDR2 (germline): SGHTA, FQGNSA. V was clipped by 3 bases and J by 5 bases; unmatched bases: 5. CDR3 in amino acids: CASSLTSGRPIDTQYF. The CDR3 DNA reads TGTGCCAGCAGCTTGACTAGCGGGAGGCCCATAGATACGCAGTATTTT.

The chain recombines TRBV10-2 with TRBJ1-2; 7 bases map to TRBD1. The V gene's germline CDR1 is WSHSY and CDR2 SAAADI. V dropped 4 bases and J dropped 2; count of bases not matched to a gene: 4. This CDR3 region has 14 residues. CDR3 DNA sequence: TGCGCCAGCAGTGGACAGGGCGAAAACTATGGCTACACCTTC. This gives the protein CASSGQGENYGYTF.

The gene calls are TRBV11-2 and TRBJ2-2; TRBD2 is a possible D gene (6 bases). V shed 5 bases and J shed 7 bases, with 20 bases lying between them. This CDR3 has 16 residues. Germline V gene lookup returns CDR1 SGHAT and CDR2 FQNNGV. The CDR3 region is CASSLLVSGGGGELFF. The DNA for the CDR3 is TGTGCCAGCAGCCTCCTCGTCTCCGGGGGAGGCGGGGAGCTGTTTTTT.

The V gene is TRBV6-4, the J gene TRBJ2-3; 8 bases align to TRBD2. Germline values: CDR1 MRHNA, CDR2 SNTAGT. J lost 4 bases, V lost 3 bases, and 6 bases had no gene match. This CDR3 has 15 residues. CDR3 sequence reads: CASSERAGVADTQYF. DNA of the CDR3: TGTGCCAGCAGTGAAAGAGCGGGAGTGGCAGATACGCAGTATTTT.

This clone was detected many times. The chain has TRBV5-5 and TRBJ2-7; TRBD1 matches at 8 bases. Losses at the gene ends were 4 bases for V and 2 bases for J; bases not matched to a gene: 2. CDR1 is SGHKS and CDR2 is YYEKEE in the germline V gene (reference sequence). This CDR3 contains 13 residues. CDR3 DNA: TGTGCCAGCAGCCAACAGGGGGCCTACGAGCAGTACTTC. It codes for CASSQQGAYEQYF.

The chain combines TRBV6-5 with TRBJ2-3; TRBD1 matches 8 bases. J lost 1 base, V lost 7 bases, and 7 bases had no gene match. Germline lookup yields CDR1 MNHEY and CDR2 SVGAGI. The CDR3 has 15 amino acids. CDR3 residues: CASKDRGSGTDTQYF. The DNA for the CDR3 is TGTGCCAGCAAAGACAGGGGCTCGGGCACAGATACGCAGTATTTT.

The rearrangement uses TRBV7-2 and TRBJ1-1, with TRBD1 identical over 8 bases. CDR1 is SGHTA, CDR2 FQGNSA, per germline. CDR3 length: 14 amino acids. J lost 11 bases, V lost 0 bases, and 8 bases had no gene match. The CDR3 DNA reads TGTGCCAGCAGCTTAGCATGGAGGACAGGGCCGGCTTTCTTT. Residues: CASSLAWRTGPAFF.

The chain uses TRBV11-3 and TRBJ2-1, with D tentatively TRBD2 (6 bases). This CDR3 has 13 residues. Germline CDR1 reads SGHNT; CDR2 reads YENEEA. Deletions cut 0 bases from V and 12 bases from J, with 12 bases between. DNA for the CDR3: TGTGCCAGCAGCTTAGAGGGGCGGGGCCCGCAGTTCTTC. Amino acid sequence: CASSLEGRGPQFF.

The gene calls are TRBV7-9 and TRBJ2-1, with D possibly TRBD2 on 6 matching bases. Germline loops: CDR1 SEHNR, CDR2 FQNEAQ (reference sequence). The CDR3 has 13 amino acids. V lost 2 bases to trimming and J lost 7 bases, with 9 bases between them. Written as DNA, the CDR3 is TGTGCCAGCAGCTTAACGGGGGTGAATGAGCAGTTCTTC. Translation gives CASSLTGVNEQFF.

The DNA for the CDR3 is TGTGCCAGCAAAGGACAGGGGCCGGAGACCCAGTACTTC. Translation: CASKGQGPETQYF. The chain employs TRBV2 and TRBJ2-5, with 9 positions matching TRBD1. In germline, CDR1 is SNHLY, CDR2 FYNNEI. V shed 7 bases and J 5 bases; nucleotides not matched to a gene: 5. This CDR3 region has 13 residues. The full variable domain, its missing parts supplied by reference TRBV2 and TRBJ2-5, is EPEVTQTPSHQVTQMGQEVILRCVPISNHLYFYWYRQILGQKVEFLVSFYNNEISEKSEIFDDQFSVERPDGSNFTLKIRSTKLEDSAMYFCASKGQGPETQYFGPGTRLLVL.

This clone was detected only once. CDR3 protein: CASSADRGGYNEQFF. DNA of the CDR3: TGTGCCAGCAGCGCCGACAGGGGGGGATACAATGAGCAGTTCTTC. The rearrangement joins TRBV9 to TRBJ2-1; 9 nucleotides match TRBD1. The CDR3 contains 15 residues. Germline V gene sequence: CDR1 SGDLS, CDR2 YYNGEE. The trim removed 3 bases at V and 4 bases at J, leaving 5 bases unmatched. Full variable domain (missing parts from reference TRBV9 and TRBJ2-1): DSGVTQTPKHLITATGQRVTLRCSPRSGDLSVYWYQQSLDQGLQFLIQYYNGEERAKGNILERFSAQQFPDLHSELNLSSLELGDSALYFCASSADRGGYNEQFFGPGTRLTVL.

This clone was observed a handful of times. The chain uses TRBV4-2 and TRBJ2-1; 9 nucleotides line up with TRBD2. In germline, CDR1 is LGHNA, CDR2 YNFKEQ. This CDR3 comprises 17 residues. Trimming took 0 bases from V and 5 from J; bases not matched to a gene: 8. Here the CDR3 reads CASSQDRASGTHNEQFF. In nucleotides, the CDR3 is TGTGCCAGCAGCCAAGATAGAGCTAGCGGGACCCACAATGAGCAGTTCTTC.

This clone was counted between two and nine times. The CDR3 DNA is TGCAGCGTTGTCCAAGGACAGGGGGCCAAAAACATTCAGTACTTC. Amino acid sequence: CSVVQGQGAKNIQYF. V usage is TRBV29-1 and J usage is TRBJ2-4; the match to TRBD1 covers 9 bases. The trim removed 4 bases at V and 1 base at J, leaving 5 bases unmatched. The V gene's germline CDR1 is SQVTM and CDR2 ANQGSEA. The CDR3 length is 15 residues.

The chain employs TRBV6-2 or TRBV6-3 and TRBJ2-7, with 7 nucleotides matching TRBD1. V lost 6 bases, J lost 7 bases, and 12 bases stayed unmatched. Germline V CDR1 and CDR2: MNHEY, SVGEGT. The CDR3 loop spans 14 amino acids. The CDR3, as DNA: TGTGCCAGCAGCACACGGACAGGTTCGGAAGAGCAGTACTTC. Translation gives CASSTRTGSEEQYF.

The chain recombines TRBV6-1 with TRBJ2-1; D is possibly TRBD1 (7 bases). Germline CDR1 and CDR2: MNHNS and SASEGT. Trimming shortened V by 0 bases and J by 2 bases, and 11 bases separated the two germline ends. The CDR3 extends over 16 amino acids. CDR3 amino acids: CASSEATGRTYNEQFF. For the CDR3, the DNA is TGTGCCAGCAGTGAAGCGACAGGGAGGACCTACAATGAGCAGTTCTTC.

The gene calls are TRBV30 and TRBJ2-1; the match to TRBD2 covers 9 bases. Per germline, CDR1 GTSNPN and CDR2 SVGIG (reference sequence). The length of the CDR3 is 13 residues. J gave up 9 bases and V 0 bases, and 3 bases lay outside the gene matches. The CDR3 is CAWSVGLAVEQFF. The DNA of the CDR3 is TGTGCCTGGAGTGTGGGACTAGCTGTTGAGCAGTTCTTC. Full variable domain (rest looked up from reference TRBV30 and TRBJ2-1): SQTIHQWPATLVQPVGSPLSLECTVEGTSNPNLYWYRQAAGRGLQLLFYSVGIGQISSEVPQNLSASRPQDRQFILSSKKLLLSDSGFYLCAWSVGLAVEQFFGPGTRLTVL.

The V gene is TRBV28, the J gene TRBJ1-5; D is unresolved. Trimming removed 4 bases at V and 1 base at J, with 8 bases between. Per germline, CDR1 MDHEN and CDR2 SYDVKM. The CDR3 contains 14 residues. The CDR3 DNA reads as TGTGCCAGCAGTTCCGGGTTGAGCAATCAGCCCCAGCATTTT. Its translation: CASSSGLSNQPQHF.

V is TRBV7-9 and J is TRBJ1-2; D possibly corresponds to TRBD1 (5 bases). CDR3 length equals 15 residues. V was pared by 1 base and J by 5 bases, with 14 bases between. Germline assignment: CDR1 SEHNR and CDR2 FQNEAQ (reference sequence). The CDR3 reads CASSLDSATDYGYTF. Here the CDR3 DNA reads TGTGCCAGCAGCTTAGACTCGGCGACAGATTATGGCTACACCTTC.

The CDR3 DNA follows: TGTGCCAGCAGCCGGGACTACCTTAGCTCCTACAATGAGCAGTTCTTC. It translates to CASSRDYLSSYNEQFF. The gene calls are TRBV27 and TRBJ2-1, with 7 bases identical to TRBD2. CDR1 and CDR2 (germline): MNHEY, SMNVEV (reference sequence). The CDR3 runs to 16 residues. J lost 0 bases, V lost 6 bases, and 8 bases had no gene match.

This clone appeared once. This rearrangement joins TRBV14 to TRBJ2-1, with D maybe TRBD2 (5 bases). The V gene's germline CDR1 is SGHDN and CDR2 FVKESK. CDR3 size: 12 residues. Trimming stripped 2 bases from V and 9 bases from J, with 8 bases between. CDR3 in amino acids: CASSQIATEQFF. DNA for the CDR3: TGTGCCAGCAGCCAAATAGCGACTGAGCAGTTCTTC.

This rearrangement joins TRBV7-2 to TRBJ1-1; no firm D call. The V and J ends lost 2 bases and 2 bases respectively, with 15 bases between them. CDR1 and CDR2 from the germline V gene are SGHTA and FQGNSA. The CDR3 runs 16 residues. The CDR3 here is CASSLNNLRRNTEAFF. CDR3 DNA sequence: TGTGCCAGCAGCTTAAATAACCTGCGTCGAAACACTGAAGCTTTCTTT.

This chain joins TRBV2 and TRBJ1-3; the D gene is possibly TRBD1 (5 bases). The CDR3 consists of 15 residues. Trimming took off 7 bases at V and 1 base at J, with 14 bases between the two ends. CDR1 is SNHLY and CDR2 is FYNNEI in the germline V gene. CDR3 bases: TGTGCCAGCACCCCTACCACAGGTTCTGGAAACACCATATATTTT. Its translation is CASTPTTGSGNTIYF.

The rearrangement links TRBV28 to TRBJ1-2; 8 bases are a match to TRBD1. CDR1 is MDHEN and CDR2 is SYDVKM in the germline V gene. The CDR3 contains 15 residues. V was pared by 5 bases and J by 3 bases, with 8 bases of the junction left unmatched. CDR3 in DNA: TGTGCCAGCAGTATCACAGGGGGGTACTACTATGGCTACACCTTC. Protein product: CASSITGGYYYGYTF.

The chain recombines TRBV6-2 or TRBV6-3 with TRBJ1-5; 7 nucleotides agree with TRBD1. Per germline, CDR1 MNHEY and CDR2 SVGEGT. The length of the CDR3 is 16 residues. V was clipped by 2 bases and J by 8 bases; unmatched bases: 12. DNA of the CDR3: TGTGCCAGCAGTTACATCCGGGACAGCCAAGGGAAGCCCCAGCATTTT. Residues: CASSYIRDSQGKPQHF.

This rearrangement joins TRBV5-1 to TRBJ1-6, with 9 nucleotides matching TRBD1. This CDR3 is built from 14 residues. Losses at the gene ends were 3 bases for V and 9 bases for J; bases not matched to a gene: 4. Per the germline V gene, CDR1 is SGHRS and CDR2 is YFSETQ. CDR3: CASSSQGAGSPLHF. CDR3 sequence (DNA): TGCGCCAGCAGCTCACAGGGGGCGGGTTCACCCCTCCACTTT.